These T cell receptor beta chains were read from a single sample in a study of T cells in Graves' hyperthyroidism and ophthalmopathy. TCRdb recomputed calls from the multiplex PCR reads with MiXCR, one row per CDR3 protein. The sample has under 400,000 distinct CDR3 sequences, more than 20% seen once. Input material: blood. The receptor source for this set is a man between 50 and 59 years old with Graves' hyperthyroidism. The CDR3 runs from the conserved cysteine through the conserved F or W. The order of the fields is J gene, clone size, V gene, D gene, CDR3 protein, CDR3 DNA. A D gene is named only where the DNA matches it firmly. Rows may omit the clone size; those that give it use once, few, many or a size class.

j_call: TRBJ1-1; clone_size: -; v_call: TRBV20-1; d_call: -; cdr3_aa: CSARFDTNTEAFF; cdr3_nt: TGCAGTGCTAGATTTGACACTAACACTGAAGCTTTCTTT
j_call: TRBJ2-2; clone_size: -; v_call: TRBV20-1; d_call: -; cdr3_aa: CSALNPNRKDTGELFF; cdr3_nt: TGCAGTGCCCTAAACCCCAACAGGAAGGACACCGGGGAGCTGTTTTTT
j_call: TRBJ1-2; clone_size: -; v_call: TRBV28; d_call: -; cdr3_aa: CASSAAGRVNYGYTF; cdr3_nt: TGTGCCAGCAGCGCCGCCGGGAGGGTCAACTATGGCTACACCTTC
j_call: TRBJ2-3; clone_size: -; v_call: TRBV5-1; d_call: TRBD2; cdr3_aa: CASSTSGTSTGTQYF; cdr3_nt: TGCGCCAGCAGCACTAGCGGGACTAGCACAGGTACGCAGTATTTT
j_call: TRBJ1-5; clone_size: -; v_call: TRBV18; d_call: -; cdr3_aa: CASSPTQIYSSQPQHF; cdr3_nt: TGTGCCAGCTCACCAACGCAGATCTATAGCAGTCAGCCCCAGCATTTT
j_call: TRBJ2-1; clone_size: many; v_call: TRBV2; d_call: TRBD1; cdr3_aa: CASSDRDRGYNEQFF; cdr3_nt: TGTGCCAGCAGTGACCGGGACAGGGGGTACAATGAGCAGTTCTTC
j_call: TRBJ2-3; clone_size: many; v_call: TRBV12-3/TRBV12-4; d_call: TRBD2; cdr3_aa: CASSRSGSGTDTQYF; cdr3_nt: TGTGCCAGCAGTCGGAGCGGGAGCGGCACAGATACGCAGTATTTT
j_call: TRBJ2-1; clone_size: -; v_call: TRBV27; d_call: TRBD2; cdr3_aa: CASRTLAFNEQFF; cdr3_nt: TGTGCCAGCAGAACACTAGCGTTCAATGAGCAGTTCTTC
j_call: TRBJ2-3; clone_size: few; v_call: TRBV27; d_call: -; cdr3_aa: CASSPRTAVDTQYF; cdr3_nt: TGTGCCAGCAGTCCTCGGACCGCTGTGGATACGCAGTATTTT
j_call: TRBJ2-2; clone_size: few; v_call: TRBV5-1; d_call: -; cdr3_aa: CASSLSTREIGELFF; cdr3_nt: TGCGCCAGCAGCTTGTCGACCAGGGAGATCGGGGAGCTGTTTTTT
j_call: TRBJ1-6; clone_size: few; v_call: TRBV30; d_call: -; cdr3_aa: CAWSRGSNSPLHF; cdr3_nt: TGTGCCTGGTCTAGGGGGTCTAATTCACCCCTCCACTTT
j_call: TRBJ2-3; clone_size: -; v_call: TRBV29-1; d_call: -; cdr3_aa: CSVANRGDSTDTQYF; cdr3_nt: TGCAGCGTAGCAAATAGGGGGGATAGCACAGATACGCAGTATTTT
j_call: TRBJ1-3; clone_size: -; v_call: TRBV20-1; d_call: TRBD1; cdr3_aa: CSAGGQGGGVNTIYF; cdr3_nt: TGCAGTGCTGGTGGACAGGGAGGAGGGGTGAACACCATATATTTT
j_call: TRBJ1-4; clone_size: few; v_call: TRBV5-1; d_call: TRBD1; cdr3_aa: CASRRGGQTTNEKLFF; cdr3_nt: TGCGCCAGCAGGCGGGGGGGACAGACAACTAATGAAAAACTGTTTTTT
j_call: TRBJ2-7; clone_size: few; v_call: TRBV28; d_call: TRBD1; cdr3_aa: CASSFHRQGLREQYF; cdr3_nt: TGTGCCAGCAGTTTCCACAGACAGGGGCTAAGGGAGCAGTACTTC
j_call: TRBJ1-2; clone_size: -; v_call: TRBV2; d_call: -; cdr3_aa: CASKAEGGDYGYTF; cdr3_nt: TGTGCCAGCAAGGCAGAAGGGGGGGACTATGGCTACACCTTC
j_call: TRBJ1-6; clone_size: few; v_call: TRBV19; d_call: -; cdr3_aa: CASSMGGRSSSPLHF; cdr3_nt: TGTGCCAGTAGTATGGGTGGACGGAGCTCGTCACCCCTCCACTTT
j_call: TRBJ2-7; clone_size: few; v_call: TRBV20-1; d_call: TRBD2; cdr3_aa: CSAQTSGSSYEQYF; cdr3_nt: TGCAGTGCCCAGACTAGCGGGAGCTCCTACGAGCAGTACTTC
j_call: TRBJ2-7; clone_size: -; v_call: TRBV6-1; d_call: -; cdr3_aa: CASSEDSYSYEQYF; cdr3_nt: TGTGCCAGCAGTGAAGACAGTTACTCCTACGAGCAGTACTTC
j_call: TRBJ1-1; clone_size: few; v_call: TRBV11-2; d_call: -; cdr3_aa: CASSLDAELNTEAFF; cdr3_nt: TGTGCCAGCAGCTTAGATGCAGAGTTGAACACTGAAGCTTTCTTT
j_call: TRBJ2-7; clone_size: -; v_call: TRBV6-1; d_call: TRBD1; cdr3_aa: CASSDRGIYEQYF; cdr3_nt: TGTGCCAGCAGCGACAGGGGCATCTACGAGCAGTACTTC
j_call: TRBJ2-4; clone_size: -; v_call: TRBV7-9; d_call: -; cdr3_aa: CASSLVADQDIQYF; cdr3_nt: TGTGCCAGCAGCTTAGTTGCGGACCAAGACATTCAGTACTTC
j_call: TRBJ1-5; clone_size: once; v_call: TRBV30; d_call: -; cdr3_aa: CAWSRGRNQPQHF; cdr3_nt: TGTGCCTGGAGCCGGGGGCGCAATCAGCCCCAGCATTTT
j_call: TRBJ2-2; clone_size: -; v_call: TRBV15; d_call: TRBD1; cdr3_aa: CATSRAGQGNTGELFF; cdr3_nt: TGTGCCACCAGCAGAGCGGGACAGGGGAACACCGGGGAGCTGTTTTTT
j_call: TRBJ1-5; clone_size: many; v_call: TRBV12-3/TRBV12-4; d_call: -; cdr3_aa: CASSFGLVQPQHF; cdr3_nt: TGTGCCAGCAGTTTTGGACTGGTTCAGCCCCAGCATTTT
j_call: TRBJ2-1; clone_size: -; v_call: TRBV18; d_call: TRBD2; cdr3_aa: CASSPVASGKYNEQFF; cdr3_nt: TGTGCCAGCTCACCAGTGGCTAGCGGGAAATACAATGAGCAGTTCTTC
j_call: TRBJ2-3; clone_size: -; v_call: TRBV5-1; d_call: -; cdr3_aa: CASSYRSGSDTQYF; cdr3_nt: TGCGCCAGCAGCTACCGATCAGGGTCAGATACGCAGTATTTT